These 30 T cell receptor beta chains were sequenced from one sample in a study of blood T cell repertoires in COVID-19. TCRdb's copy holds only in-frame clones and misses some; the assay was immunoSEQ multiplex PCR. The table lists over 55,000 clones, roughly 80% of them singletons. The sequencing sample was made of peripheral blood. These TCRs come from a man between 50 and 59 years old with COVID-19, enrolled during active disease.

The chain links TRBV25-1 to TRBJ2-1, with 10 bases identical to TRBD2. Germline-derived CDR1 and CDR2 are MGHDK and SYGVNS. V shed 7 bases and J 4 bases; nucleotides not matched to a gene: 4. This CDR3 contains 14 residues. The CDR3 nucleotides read TGTGCCAGCAAAAAGCGGGAGGGGTACAATGAGCAGTTCTTC. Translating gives CASKKREGYNEQFF.

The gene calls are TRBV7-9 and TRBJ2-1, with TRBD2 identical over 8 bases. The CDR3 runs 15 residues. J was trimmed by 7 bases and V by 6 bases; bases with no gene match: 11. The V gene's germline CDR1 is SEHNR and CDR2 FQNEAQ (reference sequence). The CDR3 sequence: CASSVSSGRRNEQFF. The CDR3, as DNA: TGTGCCAGCAGTGTTTCGAGCGGGAGAAGAAATGAGCAGTTCTTC.

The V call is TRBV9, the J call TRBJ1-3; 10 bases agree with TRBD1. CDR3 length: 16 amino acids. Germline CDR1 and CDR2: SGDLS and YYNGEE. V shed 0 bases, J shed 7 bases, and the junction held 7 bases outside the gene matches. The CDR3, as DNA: TGTGCCAGCAGCGTAGGTGATCAGGGACAGGGGAACACCATATATTTT. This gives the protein CASSVGDQGQGNTIYF. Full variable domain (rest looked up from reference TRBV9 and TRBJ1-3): DSGVTQTPKHLITATGQRVTLRCSPRSGDLSVYWYQQSLDQGLQFLIQYYNGEERAKGNILERFSAQQFPDLHSELNLSSLELGDSALYFCASSVGDQGQGNTIYFGEGSWLTVV.

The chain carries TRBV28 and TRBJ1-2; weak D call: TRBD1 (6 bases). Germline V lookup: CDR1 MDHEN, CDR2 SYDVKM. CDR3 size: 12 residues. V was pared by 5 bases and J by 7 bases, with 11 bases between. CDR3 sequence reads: CASSLPQGGYTF. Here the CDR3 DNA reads TGTGCCAGCAGTCTTCCACAGGGTGGCTACACCTTC.

The CDR3 is CASSILGLGSSYNEQFF. As DNA, the CDR3 is TGTGCCAGTAGTATTTTGGGACTCGGAAGCTCCTACAATGAGCAGTTCTTC. The J gene is TRBJ2-1, the V gene TRBV19, with D perhaps TRBD2 (6 bases). The V and J ends lost 3 bases and 0 bases respectively, with 15 bases between them. The germline V gene encodes CDR1 LNHDA and CDR2 SQIVND (reference sequence). The CDR3 spans 17 residues. Full variable domain (outside the CDR3, taken from reference TRBV19 and TRBJ2-1): DGGITQSPKYLFRKEGQNVTLSCEQNLNHDAMYWYRQDPGQGLRLIYYSQIVNDFQKGDIAEGYSVSREKKESFPLTVTSAQKNPTAFYLCASSILGLGSSYNEQFFGPGTRLTVL.

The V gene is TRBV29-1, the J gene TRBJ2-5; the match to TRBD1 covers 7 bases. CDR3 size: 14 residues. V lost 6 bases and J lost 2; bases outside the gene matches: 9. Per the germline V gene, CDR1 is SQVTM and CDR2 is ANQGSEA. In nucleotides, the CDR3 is TGCAGCGTGCCTACCGGGACAGCACAAGAGACCCAGTACTTC. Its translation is CSVPTGTAQETQYF.

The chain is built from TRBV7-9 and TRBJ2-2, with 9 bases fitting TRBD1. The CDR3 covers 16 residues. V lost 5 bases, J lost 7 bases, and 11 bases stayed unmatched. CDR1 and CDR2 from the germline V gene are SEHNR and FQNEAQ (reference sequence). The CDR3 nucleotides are TGTGCCAGCAGCGGGGGGACAGGGATGTATGTCGGGGAGCTGTTTTTT. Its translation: CASSGGTGMYVGELFF.

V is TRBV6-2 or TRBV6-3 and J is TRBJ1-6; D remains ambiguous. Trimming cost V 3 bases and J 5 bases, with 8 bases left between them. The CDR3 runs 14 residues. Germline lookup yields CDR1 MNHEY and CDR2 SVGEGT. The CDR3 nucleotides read TGTGCCAGCAGTTATGGGCAGCATAATTCACCCCTCCACTTT. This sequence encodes CASSYGQHNSPLHF.

CDR3 protein: CASSSPSLRETQYF. The CDR3 nucleotides read TGTGCCAGCAGTTCCCCCAGTCTTCGAGAGACCCAGTACTTC. The chain carries TRBV28 and TRBJ2-5; D call uncertain. The V gene lost 4 bases and the J gene lost 4 bases, with 13 bases spanning the gap. Germline CDR1 reads MDHEN; CDR2 reads SYDVKM. This CDR3 is 14 amino acids long.

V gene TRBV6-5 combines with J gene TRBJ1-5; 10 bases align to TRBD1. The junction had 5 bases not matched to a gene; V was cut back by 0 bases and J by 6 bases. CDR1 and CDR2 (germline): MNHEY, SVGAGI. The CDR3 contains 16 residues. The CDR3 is CASSYSRQGAGQPQHF. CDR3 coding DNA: TGTGCCAGCAGTTACTCGCGACAGGGGGCTGGTCAGCCCCAGCATTTT.

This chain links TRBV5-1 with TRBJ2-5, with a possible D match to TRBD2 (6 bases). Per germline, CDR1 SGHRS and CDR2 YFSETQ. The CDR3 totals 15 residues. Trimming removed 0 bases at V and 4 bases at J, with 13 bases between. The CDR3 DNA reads TGCGCCAGCAGCTTGGCGATCGGGAGCCGAGAGACCCAGTACTTC. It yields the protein CASSLAIGSRETQYF.

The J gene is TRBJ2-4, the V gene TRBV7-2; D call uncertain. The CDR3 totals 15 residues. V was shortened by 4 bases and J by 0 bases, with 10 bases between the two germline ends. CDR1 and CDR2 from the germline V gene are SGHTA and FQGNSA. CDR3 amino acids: CASSSSTVAKNIQYF. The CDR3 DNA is TGTGCCAGCAGCTCCTCGACTGTAGCCAAAAACATTCAGTACTTC.

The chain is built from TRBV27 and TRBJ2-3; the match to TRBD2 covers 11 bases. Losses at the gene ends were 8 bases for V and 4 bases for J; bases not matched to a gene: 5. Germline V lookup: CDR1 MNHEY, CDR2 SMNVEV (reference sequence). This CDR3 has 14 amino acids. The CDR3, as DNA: TGTGCCAGCGTATCTAGCGGGAGGTCAGATACGCAGTATTTT. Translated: CASVSSGRSDTQYF.

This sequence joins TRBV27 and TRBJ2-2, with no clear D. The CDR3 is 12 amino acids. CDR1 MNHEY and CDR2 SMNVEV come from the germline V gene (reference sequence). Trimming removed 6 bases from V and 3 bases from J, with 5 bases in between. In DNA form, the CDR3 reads TGTGCCAGCAGCCCATACACCGGGGAGCTGTTTTTT. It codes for CASSPYTGELFF.

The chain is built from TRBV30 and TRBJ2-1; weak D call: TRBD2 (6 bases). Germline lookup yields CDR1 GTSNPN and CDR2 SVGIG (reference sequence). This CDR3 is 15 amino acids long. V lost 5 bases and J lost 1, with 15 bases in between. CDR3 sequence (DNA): TGTGCCTGGGGGCGGGGTCTCGTTTCCTACAATGAGCAGTTCTTC. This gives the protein CAWGRGLVSYNEQFF.

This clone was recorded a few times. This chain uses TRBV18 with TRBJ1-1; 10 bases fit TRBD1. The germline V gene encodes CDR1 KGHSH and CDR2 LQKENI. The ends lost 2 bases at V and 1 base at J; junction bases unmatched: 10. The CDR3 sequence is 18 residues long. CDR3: CASSPVRTGGVRNTEAFF. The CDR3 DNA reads TGTGCCAGCTCACCAGTGAGGACAGGGGGTGTGAGGAACACTGAAGCTTTCTTT.

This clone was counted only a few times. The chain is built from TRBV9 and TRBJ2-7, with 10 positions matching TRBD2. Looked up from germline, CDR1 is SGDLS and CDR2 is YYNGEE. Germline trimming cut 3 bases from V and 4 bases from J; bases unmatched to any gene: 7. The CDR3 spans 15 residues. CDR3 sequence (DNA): TGTGCCAGCAGCGGGACTAGCGGTTGGGGATACGAGCAGTACTTC. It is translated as CASSGTSGWGYEQYF. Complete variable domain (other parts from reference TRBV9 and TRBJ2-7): DSGVTQTPKHLITATGQRVTLRCSPRSGDLSVYWYQQSLDQGLQFLIQYYNGEERAKGNILERFSAQQFPDLHSELNLSSLELGDSALYFCASSGTSGWGYEQYFGPGTRLTVT.

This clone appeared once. The CDR3 spells CASSESGVRSGELFF. The DNA of the CDR3 is TGTGCCAGCAGTGAATCAGGGGTCAGGAGTGGGGAGCTGTTTTTT. V and J are TRBV25-1 and TRBJ2-2; D is perhaps TRBD1 (6 bases). The germline CDR1 and CDR2 sequences are MGHDK and SYGVNS. Trimming left V 1 base short and J 8 bases short, with 14 bases between. This CDR3 is built from 15 residues. The full variable domain, with the rest looked up from reference TRBV25-1 and TRBJ2-2, is EADIYQTPRYLVIGTGKKITLECSQTMGHDKMYWYQQDPGMELHLIHYSYGVNSTEKGDLSSESTVSRIRTEHFPLTLESARPSHTSQYLCASSESGVRSGELFFGEGSRLTVL.

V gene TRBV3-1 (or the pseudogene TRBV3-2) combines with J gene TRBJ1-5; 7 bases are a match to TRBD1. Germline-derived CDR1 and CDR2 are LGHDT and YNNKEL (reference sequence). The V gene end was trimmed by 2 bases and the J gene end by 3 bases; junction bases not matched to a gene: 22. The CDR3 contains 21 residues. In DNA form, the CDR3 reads TGTGCCAGCAGCCAAAGTCCGAGTTCGGCAGGGGGAAATAGCATCAATCAGCCCCAGCATTTT. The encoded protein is CASSQSPSSAGGNSINQPQHF.

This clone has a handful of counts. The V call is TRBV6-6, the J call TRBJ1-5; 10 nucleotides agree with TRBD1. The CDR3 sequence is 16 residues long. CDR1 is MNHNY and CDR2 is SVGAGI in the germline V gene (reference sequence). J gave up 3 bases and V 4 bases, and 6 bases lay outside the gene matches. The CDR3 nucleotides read TGTGCCAGCAGTTCTACCGGGACAGGGGCCAATCAGCCCCAGCATTTT. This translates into CASSSTGTGANQPQHF.

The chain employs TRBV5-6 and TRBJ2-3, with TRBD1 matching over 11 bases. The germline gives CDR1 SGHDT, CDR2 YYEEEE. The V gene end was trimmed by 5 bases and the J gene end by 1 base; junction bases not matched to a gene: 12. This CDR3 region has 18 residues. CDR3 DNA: TGTGCCAGCAGTCTTGCCGGGACAGGGGGAGTAGGCACAGATACGCAGTATTTT. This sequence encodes CASSLAGTGGVGTDTQYF.

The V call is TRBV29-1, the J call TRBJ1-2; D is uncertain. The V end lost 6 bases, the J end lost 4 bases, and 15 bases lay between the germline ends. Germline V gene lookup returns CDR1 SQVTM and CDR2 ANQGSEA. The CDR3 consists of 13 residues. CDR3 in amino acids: CSVAVAESYGYTF. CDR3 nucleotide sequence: TGCAGCGTCGCGGTCGCGGAGTCCTATGGCTACACCTTC.

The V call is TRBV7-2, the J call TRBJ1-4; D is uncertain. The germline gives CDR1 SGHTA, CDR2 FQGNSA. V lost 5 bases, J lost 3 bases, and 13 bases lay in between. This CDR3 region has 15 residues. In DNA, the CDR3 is TGTGCCAGCAGCGTATATCCCGGGGCTAATGAAAAACTGTTTTTT. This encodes CASSVYPGANEKLFF.

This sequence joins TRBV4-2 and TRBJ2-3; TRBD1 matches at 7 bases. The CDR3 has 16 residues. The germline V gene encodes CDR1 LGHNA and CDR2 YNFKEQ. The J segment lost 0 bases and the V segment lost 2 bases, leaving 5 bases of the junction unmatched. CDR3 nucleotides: TGTGCCAGCAGCCAACATAACAGGGGAAGCACAGATACGCAGTATTTT. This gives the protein CASSQHNRGSTDTQYF.

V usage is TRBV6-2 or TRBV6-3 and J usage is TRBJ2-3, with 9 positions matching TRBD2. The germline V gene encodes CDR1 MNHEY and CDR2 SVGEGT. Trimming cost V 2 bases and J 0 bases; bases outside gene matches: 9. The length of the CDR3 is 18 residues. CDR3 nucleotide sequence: TGTGCCAGCAGTTACCCTCTTCGACTAGCGGAAAGCACAGATACGCAGTATTTT. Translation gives CASSYPLRLAESTDTQYF.

This CDR3 is CASSIKRNTEAFF. The CDR3 region has the DNA TGTGCCAGTAGTATCAAGAGGAACACTGAAGCTTTCTTT. The rearrangement links TRBV19 to TRBJ1-1; D is ambiguous. The V gene lost 3 bases and the J gene lost 1 base, with 6 bases spanning the gap. The CDR3 consists of 13 residues. The germline CDR1 and CDR2 sequences are LNHDA and SQIVND (reference sequence).

In DNA, the CDR3 is TGTGCCAGCAGTGAGGGGACTAGCACAGATACGCAGTATTTT. Its translation: CASSEGTSTDTQYF. The chain is built from TRBV6-4 and TRBJ2-3; D may be TRBD2 (6 bases). The germline V and J ends were trimmed by 3 bases and 0 bases, with 7 bases remaining between them. Germline-derived CDR1 and CDR2 are MRHNA and SNTAGT. This CDR3 region has 14 residues.

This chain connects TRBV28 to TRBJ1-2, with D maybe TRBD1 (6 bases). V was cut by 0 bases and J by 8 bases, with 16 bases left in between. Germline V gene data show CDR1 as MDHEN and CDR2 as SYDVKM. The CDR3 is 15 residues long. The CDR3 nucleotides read TGTGCCAGCAGTTTATGGGGACAAGAACTTGGGGGCTACACCTTC. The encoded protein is CASSLWGQELGGYTF.

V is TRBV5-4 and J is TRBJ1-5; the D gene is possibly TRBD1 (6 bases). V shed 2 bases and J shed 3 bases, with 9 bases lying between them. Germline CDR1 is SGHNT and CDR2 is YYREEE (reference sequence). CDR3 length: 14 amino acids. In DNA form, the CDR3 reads TGTGCCAGCAGCTTAGGGGGGGCCAATCAGCCCCAGCATTTT. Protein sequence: CASSLGGANQPQHF.

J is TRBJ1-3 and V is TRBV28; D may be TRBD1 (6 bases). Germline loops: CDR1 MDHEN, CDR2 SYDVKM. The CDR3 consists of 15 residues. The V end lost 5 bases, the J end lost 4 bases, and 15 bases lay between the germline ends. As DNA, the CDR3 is TGTGCCAGCAGTCGGCCCGGGGGGCTGGGAAACACCATATATTTT. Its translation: CASSRPGGLGNTIYF.